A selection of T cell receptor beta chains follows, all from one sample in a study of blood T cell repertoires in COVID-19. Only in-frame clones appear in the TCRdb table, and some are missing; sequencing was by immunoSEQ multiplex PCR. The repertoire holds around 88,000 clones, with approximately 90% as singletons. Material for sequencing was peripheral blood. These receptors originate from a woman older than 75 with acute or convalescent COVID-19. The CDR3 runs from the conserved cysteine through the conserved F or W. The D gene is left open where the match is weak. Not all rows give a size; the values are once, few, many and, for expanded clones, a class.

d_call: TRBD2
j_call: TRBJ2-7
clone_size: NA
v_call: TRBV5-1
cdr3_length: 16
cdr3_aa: CASSRLAGGQSYEQYF
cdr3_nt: TGCGCCAGCAGTCGACTAGCGGGAGGACAAAGCTACGAGCAGTACTTC

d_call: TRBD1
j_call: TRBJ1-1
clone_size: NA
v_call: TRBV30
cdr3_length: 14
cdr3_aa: CAWSAGQGIGEAFF
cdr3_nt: TGTGCCTGGAGTGCCGGACAGGGAATCGGTGAAGCTTTCTTT

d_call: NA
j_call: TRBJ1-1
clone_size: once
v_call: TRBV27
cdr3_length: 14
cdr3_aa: CASSFSGQDTEAFF
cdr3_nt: TGTGCCAGCAGTTTTTCAGGGCAGGACACTGAAGCTTTCTTT

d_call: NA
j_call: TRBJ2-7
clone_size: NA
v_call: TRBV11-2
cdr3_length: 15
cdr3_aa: CASSPAWDSYYEQYF
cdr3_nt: TGTGCCAGCAGCCCCGCCTGGGACTCCTATTACGAGCAGTACTTC

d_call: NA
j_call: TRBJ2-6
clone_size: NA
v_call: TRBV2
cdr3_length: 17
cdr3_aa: CASSERVLHSGANVLTF
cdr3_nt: TGTGCCAGCAGTGAGCGGGTCCTTCACTCTGGGGCCAACGTCCTGACTTTC

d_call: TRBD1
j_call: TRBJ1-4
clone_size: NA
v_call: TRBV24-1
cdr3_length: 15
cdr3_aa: CATSELTGGGEKLFF
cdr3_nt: TGTGCCACCAGTGAGTTAACAGGGGGCGGTGAAAAACTGTTTTTT

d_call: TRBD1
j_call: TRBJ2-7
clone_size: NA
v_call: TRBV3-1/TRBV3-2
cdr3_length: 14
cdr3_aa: CASSLGQQTYEQYF
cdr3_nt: TGTGCCAGCAGCCTGGGACAGCAAACCTACGAGCAGTACTTC

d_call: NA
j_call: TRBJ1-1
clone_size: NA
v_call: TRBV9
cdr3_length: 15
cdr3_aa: CASSPLDSPNTEAFF
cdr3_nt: TGTGCCAGCAGCCCCCTGGACAGCCCGAACACTGAAGCTTTCTTT

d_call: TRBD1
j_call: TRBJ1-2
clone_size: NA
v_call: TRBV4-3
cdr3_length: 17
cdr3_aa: CASSQDKGWTGVYGYTF
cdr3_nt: TGCGCCAGCAGCCAAGATAAAGGGTGGACAGGAGTCTATGGCTACACCTTC

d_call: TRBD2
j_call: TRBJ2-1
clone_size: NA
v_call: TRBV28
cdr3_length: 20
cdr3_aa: CASSLAGLAGGSNSYNEQFF
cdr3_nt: TGTGCCAGCAGCCTAGCTGGACTAGCGGGAGGTTCCAACTCCTACAATGAGCAGTTCTTC

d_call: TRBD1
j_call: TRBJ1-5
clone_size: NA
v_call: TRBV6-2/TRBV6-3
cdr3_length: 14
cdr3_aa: CASSLTGGNQPQHF
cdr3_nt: TGTGCCAGCAGCCTGACAGGGGGCAATCAGCCCCAGCATTTT

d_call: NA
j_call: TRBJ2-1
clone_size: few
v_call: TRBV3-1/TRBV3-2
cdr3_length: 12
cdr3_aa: CASSPGDTRQFF
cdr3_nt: TGTGCCAGCAGCCCCGGGGATACGAGGCAGTTCTTC

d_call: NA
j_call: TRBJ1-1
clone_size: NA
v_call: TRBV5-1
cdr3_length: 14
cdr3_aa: CASSLEAVNTEAFF
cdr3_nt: TGCGCCAGCAGCTTGGAGGCGGTGAACACTGAAGCTTTCTTT

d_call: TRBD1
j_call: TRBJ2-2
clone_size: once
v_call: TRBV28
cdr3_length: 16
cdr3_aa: CASSQTGGFRTGELFF
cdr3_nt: TGTGCCAGCAGCCAGACAGGGGGGTTTAGGACCGGGGAGCTGTTTTTT

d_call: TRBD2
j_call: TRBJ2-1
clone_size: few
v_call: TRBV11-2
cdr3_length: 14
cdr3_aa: CASSLDSLAGGPFF
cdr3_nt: TGTGCCAGCAGCTTAGATAGCCTAGCGGGAGGGCCATTCTTC

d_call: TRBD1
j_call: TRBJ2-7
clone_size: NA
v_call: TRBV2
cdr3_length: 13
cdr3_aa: CASTITRGYEQYF
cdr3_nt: TGTGCCAGCACAATTACCAGGGGGTACGAGCAGTACTTC

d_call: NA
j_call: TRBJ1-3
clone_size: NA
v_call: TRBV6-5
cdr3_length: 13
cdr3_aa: CASSYSEGNTIYF
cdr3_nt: TGTGCCAGCAGTTACTCGGAGGGAAACACCATATATTTT

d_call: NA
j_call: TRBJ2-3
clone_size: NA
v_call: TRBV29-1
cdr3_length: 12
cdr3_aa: CSELGGTDTQYF
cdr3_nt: TGCAGTGAGCTCGGGGGCACAGATACGCAGTATTTT

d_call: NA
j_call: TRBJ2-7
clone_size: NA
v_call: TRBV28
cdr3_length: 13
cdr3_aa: CASSYGYPYEQYF
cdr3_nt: TGTGCCAGCAGTTACGGGTATCCCTACGAGCAGTACTTC

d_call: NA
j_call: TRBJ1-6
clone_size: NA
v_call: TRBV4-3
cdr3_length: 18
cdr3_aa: CASSQDPGGTSVGSPLHF
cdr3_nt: TGCGCCAGCAGCCAAGATCCGGGGGGCACCTCGGTTGGTTCACCCCTCCACTTT

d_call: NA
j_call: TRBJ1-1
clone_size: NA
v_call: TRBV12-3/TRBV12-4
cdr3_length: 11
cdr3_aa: CASSFGGEAFF
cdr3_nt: TGTGCCAGCAGTTTTGGAGGTGAAGCTTTCTTT

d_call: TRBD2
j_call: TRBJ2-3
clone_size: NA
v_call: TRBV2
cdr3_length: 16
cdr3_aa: CASSPRASGGTDTQYF
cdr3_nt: TGTGCCAGCAGTCCCCGGGCTAGCGGGGGGACAGATACGCAGTATTTT

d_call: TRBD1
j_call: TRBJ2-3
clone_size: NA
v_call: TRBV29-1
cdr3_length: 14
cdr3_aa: CSVEAGTATDTQYF
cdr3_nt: TGCAGCGTTGAAGCCGGGACAGCCACAGATACGCAGTATTTT

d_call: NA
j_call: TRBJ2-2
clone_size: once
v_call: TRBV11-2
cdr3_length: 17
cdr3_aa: CASSLGGQPRGTGELFF
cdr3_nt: TGTGCCAGCAGCTTAGGAGGGCAGCCCCGAGGCACCGGGGAGCTGTTTTTT

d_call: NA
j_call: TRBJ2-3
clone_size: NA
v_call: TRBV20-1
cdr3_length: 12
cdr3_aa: CSASGRGGTQYF
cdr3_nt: TGCAGTGCTAGTGGGCGGGGCGGTACGCAGTATTTT